Presented here are 14 T cell receptor beta chains from one specimen sequenced in a study of regulatory T cells in long-lasting Graves disease. With iRepertoire HTBI primers and Arm-PCR of CDR3 regions, TCR beta libraries were built. In TCRdb, the multiplex PCR reads were re-called with MiXCR into one record per CDR3 protein. Counted here are roughly 450,000 distinct CDR3 sequences, about 22% occurring once; the ten biggest clones make up under 15%. The sample's time point: persistent/refractory GD, antithyroid drugs over 5 years with positive TRAb. The TCR library was prepared using RNA isolated from PBMCs. The specimen was peripheral blood mononuclear cells (PBMCs), collected when the disease was refractory, from a patient treated with antithyroid drugs. These receptors came from a female donor with Graves disease.

This clonotype has at least ten counts. The rearrangement uses TRBV12-3 or TRBV12-4 and TRBJ1-1, with D possibly matching TRBD1 (5 bases). The V end lost 5 bases, the J end lost 4 bases, and 14 bases lay between the germline ends. This CDR3 contains 14 residues. CDR3 nucleotide sequence: TGTGCCAGCAGTCTCCCAGCAGGGCCCACTGAAGCTTTCTTT. It translates to CASSLPAGPTEAFF.

This clonotype was seen a few times. This rearrangement joins TRBV7-2 to TRBJ2-3; TRBD2 agrees at 12 bases. CDR1 SGHTA and CDR2 FQGNSA come from the germline V gene. CDR3 length equals 15 residues. V was clipped by 5 bases and J by 10 bases; unmatched bases: 10. The CDR3, as DNA: TGTGCCAGCAGCCAACCGGGACTAGCGGGTAGGGCGCAGTATTTT. Its protein product is CASSQPGLAGRAQYF.

Comment on this clonotype: Just one base apart from a much larger clone, this may be a read error. The chain has TRBV7-6 and TRBJ2-5; a possible D gene is TRBD1 (6 bases). CDR3 length: 14 residues. Trimming shortened V by 10 bases and J by 6 bases, and 21 bases separated the two germline ends. Germline CDR1 reads SGHVS; CDR2 reads FNYEAQ. The CDR3 here is CANKVPRGRKTQYF. The CDR3 nucleotides are TGTGCCAACAAGGTTCCGAGGGGGAGAAAGACCCAGTACTTC.

This clonotype was recorded at least ten times. J is TRBJ2-5 and V is TRBV7-2; TRBD2 might be the D (6 bases). The length of the CDR3 is 17 residues. CDR1 is SGHTA and CDR2 is FQGNSA in the germline V gene. V shed 1 base and J shed 5 bases, with 20 bases lying between them. CDR3 in amino acids: CASSLESSRGGRETQYF. CDR3 coding DNA: TGTGCCAGCAGCTTAGAGTCCAGTAGGGGAGGTCGGGAGACCCAGTACTTC.

The CDR3 DNA is TGTGCCAGCAGCTTGGGAGCAGGAAACTCTGGGGCCAACGTCCTGACTTTC. It is translated as CASSLGAGNSGANVLTF. The chain couples TRBV5-5 to TRBJ2-6; D is uncertain. Germline-derived CDR1 and CDR2 are SGHKS and YYEKEE (reference sequence). V dropped 0 bases and J dropped 0 bases, with 10 bases sitting between them. The CDR3 is made up of 17 amino acids. The entire variable domain, with the rest obtained from reference TRBV5-5 and TRBJ2-6, is as follows: DAGVTQSPTHLIKTRGQQVTLRCSPISGHKSVSWYQQVLGQGPQFIFQYYEKEERGRGNFPDRFSARQFPNYSSELNVNALLLGDSALYLCASSLGAGNSGANVLTFGAGSRLTVL.

This clonotype was recorded at least ten times. The chain joins TRBV29-1 to TRBJ1-2; TRBD1 might be the D (5 bases). The V end was cut by 0 bases, the J end by 3 bases, with 20 bases between. The CDR3 length is 17 residues. Germline CDR1 reads SQVTM; CDR2 reads ANQGSEA. CDR3: CSVEDQWSRAGDYGYTF. The CDR3 nucleotides are TGCAGCGTTGAAGATCAATGGTCTAGGGCGGGGGACTATGGCTACACCTTC.

The V and J genes are TRBV19 and TRBJ1-1; D unresolved. The CDR3 spans 13 residues. The V gene's germline CDR1 is LNHDA and CDR2 SQIVND (reference sequence). The V end was cut by 7 bases, the J end by 3 bases, with 12 bases between. CDR3 bases: TGTGCCAGTATAAACCCGCCGGACACTGAAGCTTTCTTT. Residues: CASINPPDTEAFF.

This clonotype has only a few counts. This chain links TRBV7-9 with TRBJ1-2; 8 bases align to TRBD1. The germline CDR1 and CDR2 sequences are SEHNR and FQNEAQ (reference sequence). The CDR3 contains 15 residues. Trimming removed 5 bases from V and 0 bases from J; junction bases left unmatched: 5. CDR3 residues: CASSPRTGSNYGYTF. CDR3 DNA: TGTGCCAGCAGCCCCCGGACAGGGTCTAACTATGGCTACACCTTC.

This sequence joins TRBV6-1 and TRBJ2-5; TRBD2 agrees at 7 bases. Per germline, CDR1 MNHNS and CDR2 SASEGT. Germline trimming cut 7 bases from V and 2 bases from J; bases unmatched to any gene: 7. The CDR3 consists of 14 residues. CDR3 nucleotides: TGTGCCAGCACGCCCCGGGACTATCAAGAGACCCAGTACTTC. The encoded protein is CASTPRDYQETQYF.

There are a few counts of this clonotype. The chain recombines TRBV6-1 with TRBJ1-3, with 7 bases fitting TRBD1. The CDR3 is 15 residues long. Looked up from germline, CDR1 is MNHNS and CDR2 is SASEGT. J was trimmed by 3 bases and V by 7 bases; bases with no gene match: 9. The CDR3 bases are TGTGCCAGCACCTTGGGACAGAGCCGTGGAAACACCATATATTTT. It yields the protein CASTLGQSRGNTIYF.

This clonotype appeared a few times. The rearrangement joins TRBV5-1 to TRBJ2-1; a weak D match, TRBD2 (6 bases). Between the trimmed V and J ends, which lost 4 bases and 5 bases, there was a span of 16 bases. Germline CDR1 reads SGHRS; CDR2 reads YFSETQ. The CDR3 loop spans 15 amino acids. This CDR3 reads CASSITAGTHNEQFF. CDR3 in DNA: TGCGCCAGCAGCATTACTGCCGGGACTCACAATGAGCAGTTCTTC.

The rearrangement uses TRBV24-1 and TRBJ2-2, with unresolved D. V was shortened by 2 bases and J by 3 bases, with 6 bases between the two germline ends. Germline lookup yields CDR1 KGHDR and CDR2 SFDVKD. The CDR3 is 14 residues long. The CDR3 DNA follows: TGTGCCACCAGTGATTCTGACCACACCGGGGAGCTGTTTTTT. Protein product: CATSDSDHTGELFF.

This chain connects TRBV19 to TRBJ2-4; 8 bases are a match to TRBD2. The CDR3 covers 14 residues. The V gene's germline CDR1 is LNHDA and CDR2 SQIVND (reference sequence). J was trimmed by 6 bases and V by 4 bases; bases with no gene match: 5. CDR3 sequence: CASSNGGGLNIQYF. The CDR3 DNA reads as TGTGCCAGTAGTAACGGGGGGGGATTAAACATTCAGTACTTC.

There are many counts of this clonotype. CDR3: CASSLDFSGGIGYEQYF. As DNA, the CDR3 is TGTGCCAGCAGCTTAGATTTTAGCGGGGGGATCGGCTACGAGCAGTACTTC. The chain employs TRBV7-2 and TRBJ2-7; 10 bases agree with TRBD2. CDR1 is SGHTA, CDR2 FQGNSA, per germline. The CDR3 length is 17 residues. V trimming: 1 base; J trimming: 3 bases; junction bases outside the gene matches: 9.